The rows below give T cell receptor beta chains drawn from one sample of a study of cytomegalovirus exposure and HLA in healthy donors. The data were produced by immunoSEQ multiplex PCR, yet TCRdb's version contains in-frame clones alone and is incomplete. The sample shows over 150,000 clones, around 80% of them seen only once. Material for sequencing was PBMCs. The receptors originated from a woman aged 25 to 45 in good health and CMV-seropositive. Each CDR3 is given without its conserved first and last residue.

J,V,CDR3
TRBJ1-2,TRBV2,ASSFDGIYGYT
TRBJ2-7,TRBV4-2,ASSRALTYEQY
TRBJ1-1,TRBV7-2,ASSSNRGHNAEAF
TRBJ1-3,TRBV2,ASSLTTPGNTIY
TRBJ2-7,TRBV15,ATSRTGFHYEQY
TRBJ1-2,TRBV25-1,ASSGKGAHTYGYT
TRBJ1-5,TRBV4-1,ASSQDRFQPQH
TRBJ2-1,TRBV6-6,ASRPGQGFNEQF
TRBJ2-3,TRBV7-2,ASSSTFAADTQY
TRBJ2-3,TRBV29-1,SVEILRDTQY
TRBJ1-1,TRBV19,ASSLLDRGLTEAF
TRBJ1-2,TRBV7-2,ASSVTSGIFSYGYT
TRBJ1-2,TRBV28,ASSLSRDYGHT
TRBJ1-1,TRBV4-2,ASRPGGGDHTEAF
TRBJ1-1,TRBV5-5,ASTPWGGNTEAF
TRBJ2-3,TRBV13,ASSFRLTGTDTQY
TRBJ2-6,TRBV6-5,ASSLRGSGANVLT
TRBJ1-2,TRBV2,ASSERGLYGGYT
TRBJ2-3,TRBV4-2,ASSRVGGAGTDTQY
TRBJ1-4,TRBV5-5,ASSLTGLNEKLF
TRBJ2-1,TRBV27,ASSFLTPRTSGGGYYNEQF
TRBJ2-1,TRBV7-2,ASSLDGGGQGNEQF
TRBJ2-7,TRBV6-5,ASSYLAGSSYEQY
TRBJ1-1,TRBV7-9,ASSLLNSEAF
TRBJ1-1,TRBV2,ASSEAGVTEAF
TRBJ2-7,TRBV10-1,ASSESLWGDEQY
TRBJ2-7,TRBV5-5,ASTIPTGTYEQY
TRBJ1-1,TRBV6-6,ASSYSGTLNTEAF
TRBJ1-5,TRBV7-2,ASSLVRDSNQPQH
TRBJ2-7,TRBV19,ASSIGGNEQY
TRBJ2-7,TRBV7-2,ASSPQGGTEQY
TRBJ2-2,TRBV5-1,ASSGQGTGELF
TRBJ1-4,TRBV28,ASSPPGFQAATNEKLF
TRBJ1-1,TRBV30,AWSTGLNTEAF
TRBJ2-1,TRBV9,ASSVGQGAWEQF
TRBJ2-2,TRBV18,ASSPPNRANTGELF
TRBJ2-2,TRBV7-2,ASSLSGNTGELF
TRBJ1-3,TRBV4-3,ASSHRYRGGNTIY
TRBJ2-3,TRBV6-4,ASSEGTRTGAQY
TRBJ1-2,TRBV6-6,ASSYGPNYGYT
TRBJ2-2,TRBV9,ASSVDSGTGVTGELF
TRBJ2-1,TRBV5-1,ASSLRGSTGEVRDAYNEQF
TRBJ1-3,TRBV2,ASSEWESSGNTIY
TRBJ2-5,TRBV6-5,ASSYSTGGSETQY
TRBJ1-1,TRBV28,ASSLPTGGNTEAF
TRBJ1-4,TRBV27,ASSPLTGMGYIGKLF
TRBJ1-3,TRBV6-6,ASLDRTMGNTIY
TRBJ2-7,TRBV5-1,ASSNLGLREQY
TRBJ1-2,TRBV6-1,ASSPVGRGHYGYT
TRBJ1-4,TRBV7-9,ASSSLQGSNEKLF
TRBJ2-7,TRBV19,ASSPRGAVRQY
TRBJ1-6,TRBV5-6,ASSLVPQDTNSPLH